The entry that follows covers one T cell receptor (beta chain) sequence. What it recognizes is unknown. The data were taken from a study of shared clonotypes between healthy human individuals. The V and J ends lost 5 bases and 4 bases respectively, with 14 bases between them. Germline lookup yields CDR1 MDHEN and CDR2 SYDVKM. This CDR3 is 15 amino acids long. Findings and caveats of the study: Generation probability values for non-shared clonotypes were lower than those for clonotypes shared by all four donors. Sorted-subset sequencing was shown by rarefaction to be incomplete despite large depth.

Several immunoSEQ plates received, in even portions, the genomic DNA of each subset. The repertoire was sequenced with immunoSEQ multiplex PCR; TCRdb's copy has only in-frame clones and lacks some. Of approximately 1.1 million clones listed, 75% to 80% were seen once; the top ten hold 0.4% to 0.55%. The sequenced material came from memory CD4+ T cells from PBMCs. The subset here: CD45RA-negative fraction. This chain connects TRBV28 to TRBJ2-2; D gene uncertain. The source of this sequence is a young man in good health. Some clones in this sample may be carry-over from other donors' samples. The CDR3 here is CASSPGRVGTGELFF. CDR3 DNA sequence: TGTGCCAGCAGTCCCGGCCGGGTTGGCACCGGGGAGCTGTTTTTT.